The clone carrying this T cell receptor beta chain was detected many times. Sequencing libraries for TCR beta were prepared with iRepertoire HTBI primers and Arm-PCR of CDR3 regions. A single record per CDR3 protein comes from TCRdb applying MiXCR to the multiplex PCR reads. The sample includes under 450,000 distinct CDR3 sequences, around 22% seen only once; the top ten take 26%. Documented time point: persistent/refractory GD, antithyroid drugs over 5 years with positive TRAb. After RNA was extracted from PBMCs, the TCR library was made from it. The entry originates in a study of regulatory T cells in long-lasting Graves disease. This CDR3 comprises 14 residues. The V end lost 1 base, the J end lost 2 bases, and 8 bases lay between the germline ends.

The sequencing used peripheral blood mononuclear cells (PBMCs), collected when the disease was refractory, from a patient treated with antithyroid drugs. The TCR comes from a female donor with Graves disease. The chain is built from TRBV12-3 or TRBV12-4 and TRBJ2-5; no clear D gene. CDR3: CASSLDALQETQYF. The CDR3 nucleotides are TGTGCCAGCAGTTTAGATGCACTGCAAGAGACCCAGTACTTC.